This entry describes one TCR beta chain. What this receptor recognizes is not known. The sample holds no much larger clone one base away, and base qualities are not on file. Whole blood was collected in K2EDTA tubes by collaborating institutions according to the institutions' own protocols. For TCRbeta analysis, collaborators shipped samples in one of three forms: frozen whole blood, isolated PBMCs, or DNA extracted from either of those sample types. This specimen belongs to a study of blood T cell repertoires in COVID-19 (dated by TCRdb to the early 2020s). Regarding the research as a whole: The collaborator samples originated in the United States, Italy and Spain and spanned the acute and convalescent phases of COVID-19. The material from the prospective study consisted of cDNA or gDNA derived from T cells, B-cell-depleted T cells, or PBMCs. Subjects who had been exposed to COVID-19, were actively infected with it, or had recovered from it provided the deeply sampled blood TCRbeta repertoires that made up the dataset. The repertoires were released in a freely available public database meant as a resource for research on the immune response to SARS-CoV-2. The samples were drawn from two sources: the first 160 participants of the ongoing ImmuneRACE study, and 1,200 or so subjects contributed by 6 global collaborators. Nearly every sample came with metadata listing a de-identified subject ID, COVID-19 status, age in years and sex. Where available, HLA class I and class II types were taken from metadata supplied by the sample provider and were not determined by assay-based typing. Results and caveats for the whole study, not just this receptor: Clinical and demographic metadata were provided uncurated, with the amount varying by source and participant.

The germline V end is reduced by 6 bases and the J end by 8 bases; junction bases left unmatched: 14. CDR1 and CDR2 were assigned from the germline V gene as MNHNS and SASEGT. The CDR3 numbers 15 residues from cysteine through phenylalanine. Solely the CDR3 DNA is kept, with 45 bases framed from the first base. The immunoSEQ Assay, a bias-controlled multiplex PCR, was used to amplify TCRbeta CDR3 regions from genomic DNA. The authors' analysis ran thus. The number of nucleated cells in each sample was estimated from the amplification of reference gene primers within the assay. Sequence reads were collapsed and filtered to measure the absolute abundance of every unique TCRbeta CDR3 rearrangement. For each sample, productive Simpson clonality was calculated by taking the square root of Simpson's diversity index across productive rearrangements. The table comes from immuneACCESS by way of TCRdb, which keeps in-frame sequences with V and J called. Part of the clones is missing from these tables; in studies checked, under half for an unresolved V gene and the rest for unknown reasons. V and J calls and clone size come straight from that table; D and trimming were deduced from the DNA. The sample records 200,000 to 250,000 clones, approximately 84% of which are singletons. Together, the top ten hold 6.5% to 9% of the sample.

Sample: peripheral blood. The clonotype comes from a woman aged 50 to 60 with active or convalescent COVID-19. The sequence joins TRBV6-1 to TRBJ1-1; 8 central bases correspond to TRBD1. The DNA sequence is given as TGTGCCAGCAGGAGCCGGACAGGGAGCCTTTTCGAAGCTTTCTTT. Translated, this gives CASRSRTGSLFEAFF.